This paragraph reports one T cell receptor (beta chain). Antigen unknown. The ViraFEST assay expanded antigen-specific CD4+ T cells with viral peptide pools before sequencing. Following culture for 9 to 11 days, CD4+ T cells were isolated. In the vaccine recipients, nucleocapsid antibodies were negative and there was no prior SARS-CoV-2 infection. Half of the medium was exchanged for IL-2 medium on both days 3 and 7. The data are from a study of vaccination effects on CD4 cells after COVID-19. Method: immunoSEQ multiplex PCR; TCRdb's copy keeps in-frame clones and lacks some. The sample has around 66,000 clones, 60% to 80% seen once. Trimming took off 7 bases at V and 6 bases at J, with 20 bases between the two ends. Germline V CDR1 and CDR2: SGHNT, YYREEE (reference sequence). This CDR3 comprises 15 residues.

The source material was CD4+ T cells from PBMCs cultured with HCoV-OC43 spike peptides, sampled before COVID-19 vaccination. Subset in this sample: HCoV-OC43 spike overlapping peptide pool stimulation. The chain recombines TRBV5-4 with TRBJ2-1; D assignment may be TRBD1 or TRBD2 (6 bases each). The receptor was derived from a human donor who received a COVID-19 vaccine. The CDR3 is CASGVGGARSNEQFF. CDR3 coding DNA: TGTGCCAGCGGGGTGGGGGGCGCAAGGTCCAATGAGCAGTTCTTC.